Presented here are 7 T cell receptor beta chains from one specimen sequenced in a study of OX40 agonist ivuxolimab in advanced cancers. Library preparation was by the immunoSEQ multiplex PCR assay. This is the immuneACCESS table as TCRdb keeps it, with only in-frame sequences that have V and J called. A part of the clones is gone; compared with another copy, unresolved V genes explain less than half, and the rest is unexplained. This sample holds 43,000 or so clones; about 74% were observed only once. Over 2% of the sample is taken by the ten largest. The material sequenced was CD4+ or CD8+ T cells sorted from blood, taken in a trial of the OX40 agonist ivuxolimab. Receptor source: an adult with an advanced solid tumor such as melanoma, head and neck, liver or kidney cancer.

J is TRBJ1-2 and V is TRBV9; 7 bases map to TRBD1. The J segment lost 1 base and the V segment lost 4 bases, leaving 4 bases of the junction unmatched. CDR3 size: 14 residues. CDR1 and CDR2 (germline): SGDLS, YYNGEE. The CDR3 coding sequence is TGTGCCAGCAGCCCGGGACAGCTTAACTATGGCTACACCTTC. Translated: CASSPGQLNYGYTF. The full variable domain, completed using reference TRBV9 and TRBJ1-2, is DSGVTQTPKHLITATGQRVTLRCSPRSGDLSVYWYQQSLDQGLQFLIQYYNGEERAKGNILERFSAQQFPDLHSELNLSSLELGDSALYFCASSPGQLNYGYTFGSGTRLTVV.

This clone was counted only a few times. J is TRBJ1-5 and V is TRBV7-8; D ambiguous. Trimming removed 2 bases at V and 0 bases at J, with 11 bases between. The germline gives CDR1 SGHVS, CDR2 FQNEAQ. The CDR3 loop spans 16 amino acids. CDR3 protein: CASSLTNFYSNQPQHF. The CDR3 DNA sequence: TGTGCCAGCAGCTTAACCAACTTCTATAGCAATCAGCCCCAGCATTTT. Based on the CDR3 plus reference TRBV7-8 and TRBJ1-5, the full variable domain is GAGVSQSPRYKVAKRGQDVALRCDPISGHVSLFWYQQALGQGPEFLTYFQNEAQLDKSGLPSDRFFAERPEGSVSTLKIQRTQQEDSAVYLCASSLTNFYSNQPQHFGDGTRLSIL.

The chain is built from TRBV18 and TRBJ2-5, with 7 bases matching TRBD1. V lost 6 bases and J lost 4; bases outside the gene matches: 8. In germline, CDR1 is KGHSH, CDR2 LQKENI. The CDR3 consists of 14 residues. In DNA, the CDR3 is TGTGCCAGCTCCCGCAGGGGGAGCACAGAGACCCAGTACTTC. This translates into CASSRRGSTETQYF.

This clone has a single count. The chain joins TRBV2 to TRBJ2-7; D perhaps matches TRBD2 (5 bases). The CDR3 spans 14 residues. In germline, CDR1 is SNHLY, CDR2 FYNNEI. The ends were cut back, 4 bases at V and 2 bases at J, with 12 bases in the middle. CDR3 region: CASSARIGAYEQYF. In DNA, the CDR3 is TGTGCCAGCAGTGCGAGGATCGGGGCCTACGAGCAGTACTTC.

The chain recombines TRBV6-6 with TRBJ1-2, with no clear D. This CDR3 contains 11 residues. With 4 bases removed from V and 2 bases from J, the gap between germline ends came to 2 bases. Germline V gene sequence: CDR1 MNHNY, CDR2 SVGAGI (reference sequence). The CDR3 region is CASSLNYGYTF. CDR3 sequence (DNA): TGTGCCAGCAGTTTAAACTATGGCTACACCTTC.

The table lists this clone with a count of one. The genes are TRBV18 and TRBJ1-1; a weak D match, TRBD1 (5 bases). Between the trimmed V and J ends, which lost 5 bases and 1 base, there was a span of 17 bases. This CDR3 has 16 residues. Germline-derived CDR1 and CDR2 are KGHSH and LQKENI. The CDR3 protein is CASSAAVGAGNTEAFF. The CDR3 DNA reads TGTGCCAGCTCAGCCGCGGTAGGGGCAGGGAACACTGAAGCTTTCTTT.

The chain links TRBV11-2 to TRBJ1-3; perhaps TRBD1 as D (6 bases). Germline V CDR1 and CDR2: SGHAT, FQNNGV. Trimming cost V 4 bases and J 4 bases, with 17 bases left between them. CDR3 size: 16 residues. The CDR3 coding sequence is TGTGCCAGCAGCTCAATCACAGGGAGAATGGGAAACACCATATATTTT. As protein: CASSSITGRMGNTIYF.